This T cell receptor beta chain was sequenced for a study of post-analysis software for immune sequencing data. Looking at the study overall: Disease courses included relapsing-remitting, secondary progressive and progressive-relapsing multiple sclerosis. Overall study results and limits: Patients had higher frequencies than controls of a few TRBV segments, including TRBV5-6, TRBV5-1 and TRBV20-1. F measure clustering grouped samples strongly by preparation batch.

Worth noting for this clonotype: Its antigen is still unknown.

This CDR3 region has 14 residues. Germline lookup yields CDR1 SNHLY and CDR2 FYNNEI. Trimming removed 1 base from V and 3 bases from J, with 7 bases in between. Researchers reported that TCR beta cDNA libraries carried unique molecular identifiers. Input amounts of about 0.85 to 11 million T cells were used. These gave around 500,000 cDNA molecules, so each molecule approximated one T cell. TCRdb processed the PCR reads anew with MiXCR; each CDR3 protein has one entry. Among around 160,000 distinct CDR3 sequences listed, 36% were seen once. The rearrangement links TRBV2 to TRBJ1-5; unclear D gene. The sample consisted of blood, taken after autologous hematopoietic stem cell transplantation. The clonotype comes from a girl between 5 and 17 years old with multiple sclerosis. The CDR3 region is CASSEGLPNQPQHF. The CDR3, as DNA: TGTGCCAGCAGTGAAGGGCTCCCCAATCAGCCCCAGCATTTT.